Listed below are T cell receptor beta chains from one sample, sequenced in a study of cytomegalovirus exposure and HLA in healthy donors. Measured with immunoSEQ multiplex PCR; TCRdb has only the in-frame clones, and not every one. The data hold some 170,000 clones, with approximately 89% observed a single time. The sequenced sample was PBMCs. The receptors were sampled from a man aged 25-40 years in good health and CMV-seropositive. CDR3s include the opening cysteine and the closing phenylalanine or tryptophan. The D gene is left open where the match is weak. Expanded clones get a size class; other rows say once, few or many, or leave the size out.

clone_size j_call v_call d_call cdr3_nt cdr3_aa
- TRBJ2-7 TRBV13 - TGTGCCAGCAGCTCAATTACCACGGGGGAGCAGTACTTC CASSSITTGEQYF
- TRBJ2-1 TRBV4-3 TRBD2 TGCGCCAGCAGCCAAGGGACTAGCGGGGGGTCGTTTGAGCAGTTCTTC CASSQGTSGGSFEQFF
once TRBJ2-1 TRBV6-1 - TGTGCCAGCAGTGAACAGGGTGGGAGGAATGAGCAGTTCTTC CASSEQGGRNEQFF
- TRBJ2-2 TRBV6-1 - TGTGCCAGCAGGGACGGGGAGCTGTTTTTT CASRDGELFF
- TRBJ1-2 TRBV5-1 TRBD1 TGCGCCAGCAGCTTGGATAGGACAGGGAATGGCTACACCTTC CASSLDRTGNGYTF
once TRBJ2-2 TRBV27 - TGTGCCAGCAGTTTAAGGGGGAGACTTACGAACACCGGGGAGCTGTTTTTT CASSLRGRLTNTGELFF
few TRBJ2-3 TRBV13 TRBD2 TGTGCCAGCAGCTTCAATCCCGGACTAGCCGCCACAGATACGCAGTATTTT CASSFNPGLAATDTQYF
- TRBJ1-5 TRBV28 TRBD1 TGTGCCAGCAACTCAGGGGGAGACGGCAATCAGCCCCAGCATTTT CASNSGGDGNQPQHF
- TRBJ1-1 TRBV7-3 - TGTGCCAGCAGCTCGTCATCAGGGCGGACTGAAGCTTTCTTT CASSSSSGRTEAFF
- TRBJ2-7 TRBV6-5 TRBD1 TGTGCCAGCAGTTATACAGGGACAGGTCCCTACGAGCAGTACTTC CASSYTGTGPYEQYF
- TRBJ2-2 TRBV7-3 TRBD2 TGTGCCAGCAGCCGAATAGCGGGAGGAACCGGGGAGCTGTTTTTT CASSRIAGGTGELFF
once TRBJ2-7 TRBV6-5 - TGTGCCAGCAGTTACAGTCAGGGAATGCCCTACGAGCAGTACTTC CASSYSQGMPYEQYF
- TRBJ1-6 TRBV5-1 TRBD1 TGCGCCAGATATACGGGACAGCTGATCAATTCACCCCTCCACTTT CARYTGQLINSPLHF
- TRBJ2-7 TRBV5-1 - TGCGCCAGCAGCTTGTTTTACTCCTACGAGCAGTACTTC CASSLFYSYEQYF
- TRBJ1-1 TRBV7-9 - TGTGCCAGCACCCAACAGACGAACACTGAAGCTTTCTTT CASTQQTNTEAFF
- TRBJ2-7 TRBV19 - TGTGCCAGTAGTATCGGAGGGCTTAGCTCCTACGAGCAGTACTTC CASSIGGLSSYEQYF
few TRBJ1-2 TRBV7-9 - TGTGCCAGCAGTCGGACAGACCCCTATGGCTACACCTTC CASSRTDPYGYTF
- TRBJ2-3 TRBV5-1 - TGCGCCAGCAGCCTGGCAGGGTCAGATACGCAGTATTTT CASSLAGSDTQYF
- TRBJ2-3 TRBV29-1 - TGCAGCGTTGACGGTGATGCTACTTCGCGCACAGATACGCAGTATTTT CSVDGDATSRTDTQYF
- TRBJ2-5 TRBV30 - TGTGCCTGGAGTAAGGGCGGGGTTGGGGAGACCCAGTACTTC CAWSKGGVGETQYF
- TRBJ2-7 TRBV4-1 - TGCGCCAGCAGGCCGGTTGGACAAACCTACGAGCAGTACTTC CASRPVGQTYEQYF
once TRBJ2-1 TRBV29-1 - TGCAGCGTAACAGGGTTAGACAATGAGCAGTTCTTC CSVTGLDNEQFF
- TRBJ2-1 TRBV7-9 - TGTGCCAGCAGCTTGGTGGGGGACAATGAGCAGTTCTTC CASSLVGDNEQFF
- TRBJ2-7 TRBV27 - TGTGCCAGCAGTTTATCCCCGGGACTCTCCTACGAGCAGTACTTC CASSLSPGLSYEQYF
- TRBJ1-6 TRBV4-1 - TGCGCCAGCAGCCAAGAGCCCTTTGGACGGCAGGGGAAGAATTCACCCCTCCACTTT CASSQEPFGRQGKNSPLHF
- TRBJ1-6 TRBV27 TRBD1 TGTGCCAGCAGTTTCCGGGACAGGGCACCCCTCCACTTT CASSFRDRAPLHF
- TRBJ2-3 TRBV5-1 - TGCGCCAGCAGATCAGCGGGCCGCACAGATACGCAGTATTTT CASRSAGRTDTQYF
many TRBJ2-1 TRBV7-2 - TGTGCCAGCACCTCCGCCTCAGGGGTCTCCTACAATGAGCAGTTCTTC CASTSASGVSYNEQFF
- TRBJ1-6 TRBV30 - TGTGCCTGGAGTGTCGTAAGTTTAGGGCGATCCCTCCACTTT CAWSVVSLGRSLHF
- TRBJ2-1 TRBV6-5 - TGTGCCAGCCGTGGGGGACGACCGTACAATGAGCAGTTCTTC CASRGGRPYNEQFF
- TRBJ2-1 TRBV29-1 TRBD2 TGCAGCGGCCATCTAGCGGGAGGGTCCTACAATGAGCAGTTCTTC CSGHLAGGSYNEQFF
- TRBJ1-5 TRBV2 TRBD1 TGTGCCAGCAAACGACAGGGGTCGGGCAATCAGCCCCAGCATTTT CASKRQGSGNQPQHF